What follows are 30 T cell receptor beta chains derived from one specimen sequenced in a study of OX40 agonist ivuxolimab in advanced cancers. The data were produced by immunoSEQ multiplex PCR, yet TCRdb's version contains in-frame clones alone and is incomplete. The table has just under 20,000 clones, approximately 80% seen once. This material consisted of CD4+ or CD8+ T cells sorted from blood, taken in a trial of the OX40 agonist ivuxolimab. The receptors originated from an adult with an advanced solid tumor such as melanoma, head and neck, liver or kidney cancer.

CDR3 sequence (DNA): TGTGCCAGCAGCTTAAACAGGGGGCCGTACGAGCAGTACTTC. Residues: CASSLNRGPYEQYF. The chain recombines TRBV7-2 with TRBJ2-7, with TRBD1 matching 9 bases. Germline CDR1 is SGHTA and CDR2 is FQGNSA. The ends lost 2 bases at V and 4 bases at J; junction bases unmatched: 3. CDR3 length: 14 amino acids.

Only a few counts were recorded for this clone. The chain combines TRBV2 with TRBJ1-5, with D unresolved. The CDR3 sequence is 14 residues long. Germline assignment: CDR1 SNHLY and CDR2 FYNNEI. Trimming took off 4 bases at V and 4 bases at J, with 11 bases between the two ends. The CDR3 nucleotides are TGTGCCAGCAGTGTGGAACGTATTAATCAGCCCCAGCATTTT. As protein: CASSVERINQPQHF.

This chain links TRBV18 with TRBJ1-2; 8 bases match TRBD1. Germline V CDR1 and CDR2: KGHSH, LQKENI. The CDR3 loop spans 15 amino acids. V lost 3 bases to trimming and J lost 6 bases; unmatched junction nucleotides: 9. CDR3 protein: CASSPTLTGENGYTF. The DNA of the CDR3 is TGTGCCAGCTCACCCACTTTGACAGGGGAAAATGGCTACACCTTC.

This chain uses TRBV9 with TRBJ2-7, with D perhaps TRBD1 (7 bases). V lost 0 bases and J lost 2, with 12 bases in between. This CDR3 contains 15 residues. Looked up from germline, CDR1 is SGDLS and CDR2 is YYNGEE. DNA of the CDR3: TGTGCCAGCAGCGTAGGGCGCAGGGGGGCCTACGAGCAGTACTTC. Amino acids: CASSVGRRGAYEQYF.

The chain has TRBV5-1 and TRBJ2-2; 9 positions agree with TRBD2. The germline CDR1 and CDR2 sequences are SGHRS and YFSETQ. This CDR3 is 17 amino acids long. Trimming took 9 bases from V and 0 from J; bases not matched to a gene: 12. CDR3 amino acids: CATAMGSGGPNTGELFF. The CDR3, as DNA: TGCGCCACCGCCATGGGTAGCGGGGGACCGAACACCGGGGAGCTGTTTTTT.

The chain is built from TRBV5-1 and TRBJ2-5; no clear D. CDR1 and CDR2 (germline): SGHRS, YFSETQ. V lost 2 bases, J lost 2 bases, and 7 bases lay in between. This CDR3 is 13 amino acids long. CDR3 sequence (DNA): TGCGCCAGCAGCTTAGGAGTTCAAGAGACCCAGTACTTC. This encodes CASSLGVQETQYF.

In its sample, this clone was seen once. This chain links TRBV29-1 with TRBJ2-1; D tentatively fits TRBD1 or TRBD2 (5 bases each). The CDR3 loop spans 14 amino acids. V was pared by 7 bases and J by 9 bases, with 22 bases between. Germline assignment: CDR1 SQVTM and CDR2 ANQGSEA. In DNA form, the CDR3 reads TGCAGCGCCCGGGAAGGGACCCTAGACGGTGAGCAGTTCTTC. Translated: CSAREGTLDGEQFF.

This rearrangement joins TRBV18 to TRBJ1-2, with 7 bases that match TRBD1. V was pared by 2 bases and J by 8 bases, with 5 bases of the junction left unmatched. The CDR3 sequence is 13 residues long. CDR1 is KGHSH, CDR2 LQKENI, per germline. CDR3 DNA sequence: TGTGCCAGCTCACCAAGACAGGGTGAAGGCTACACCTTC. Its translation: CASSPRQGEGYTF.

This chain joins TRBV19 and TRBJ1-4; D not certain. Germline CDR1 reads LNHDA; CDR2 reads SQIVND (reference sequence). This CDR3 contains 15 residues. The V end was cut by 7 bases, the J end by 6 bases, with 18 bases between. In DNA form, the CDR3 reads TGTGCCAGTAAGTTAAGGCCACCCTGGGATGAAAAACTGTTTTTT. This gives the protein CASKLRPPWDEKLFF.

J is TRBJ1-1 and V is TRBV6-5; 7 nucleotides align to TRBD1. In germline, CDR1 is MNHEY, CDR2 SVGAGI. After removal of 6 bases from V and 1 base from J, the junction contained 5 bases not matched to a gene. CDR3 length: 14 amino acids. CDR3 residues: CASRRTGENTEAFF. CDR3 bases: TGTGCCAGCAGGAGGACAGGCGAGAACACTGAAGCTTTCTTT.

This chain uses TRBV2 with TRBJ1-4; 9 nucleotides line up with TRBD1. CDR3 length equals 14 residues. The germline CDR1 and CDR2 sequences are SNHLY and FYNNEI. V lost 6 bases, J lost 4 bases, and 3 bases stayed unmatched. CDR3 in amino acids: CASREDRGNEKLFF. The CDR3 DNA is TGTGCCAGCAGAGAGGACAGGGGTAATGAAAAACTGTTTTTT.

Only one count was recorded for this clone. The chain couples TRBV10-3 to TRBJ2-7; 8 bases fit TRBD1. Germline V CDR1 and CDR2: ENHRY, SYGVKD. Trimming took 4 bases from V and 2 from J; bases not matched to a gene: 4. The length of the CDR3 is 14 residues. Written as DNA, the CDR3 is TGTGCCATCAGTGTCAGACAGGGGACCTACGAGCAGTACTTC. Protein: CAISVRQGTYEQYF.

CDR3 DNA: TGCGCCAGCAGCCCCGAAGTCGGGGGCGAGATCTATGGCTACACCTTC. Its protein product is CASSPEVGGEIYGYTF. The chain uses TRBV5-1 and TRBJ1-2, with D possibly being TRBD1 (6 bases). This CDR3 is built from 16 residues. Deletions cut 4 bases from V and 4 bases from J, with 20 bases between. CDR1 SGHRS and CDR2 YFSETQ come from the germline V gene.

The chain is built from TRBV5-1 and TRBJ2-7, with a possible D match to TRBD2 (6 bases). The ends were cut back, 0 bases at V and 0 bases at J, with 10 bases in the middle. This CDR3 contains 15 residues. Germline CDR1 SGHRS, CDR2 YFSETQ. The CDR3 here is CASSLVPGVSYEQYF. The CDR3 bases are TGCGCCAGCAGCTTGGTTCCGGGGGTCTCCTACGAGCAGTACTTC.

The V and J genes are TRBV7-2 and TRBJ2-3; 9 bases line up with TRBD2. V shed 6 bases and J 4 bases; nucleotides not matched to a gene: 5. This CDR3 has 14 amino acids. Germline CDR1 is SGHTA and CDR2 is FQGNSA. CDR3 residues: CASRSRGGSDTQYF. DNA for the CDR3: TGTGCCAGCAGATCGCGGGGGGGATCAGATACGCAGTATTTT.

V and J are TRBV18 and TRBJ2-2; D is unresolved. The CDR3 runs to 11 residues. Germline loops: CDR1 KGHSH, CDR2 LQKENI. V was clipped by 7 bases and J by 9 bases, with 9 bases between them. For the CDR3, the DNA is TGTGCCAGCTTGGAGCAGAGGGAGCTGTTTTTT. Its protein is CASLEQRELFF.

This clone was detected once. The chain uses TRBV10-3 and TRBJ1-4; 10 positions agree with TRBD1. The CDR3 covers 16 residues. Germline V CDR1 and CDR2: ENHRY, SYGVKD. J gave up 7 bases and V 6 bases, and 11 bases lay outside the gene matches. This chain's CDR3 is CAISPGTGAGGEKLFF. CDR3 in DNA: TGTGCCATCAGCCCCGGGACAGGGGCCGGAGGTGAAAAACTGTTTTTT.

The J gene is TRBJ1-5, the V gene TRBV5-1; weak D call: TRBD1 (5 bases). CDR1 SGHRS and CDR2 YFSETQ come from the germline V gene. The CDR3 runs to 15 residues. Trimming took 4 bases from V and 3 from J, leaving 14 bases between them. DNA for the CDR3: TGCGCCAGCAGCCCCGGAGGGGTAATCAATCAGCCCCAGCATTTT. It is translated as CASSPGGVINQPQHF.

The chain links TRBV18 to TRBJ1-5; D is unclear. Germline-derived CDR1 and CDR2 are KGHSH and LQKENI. This CDR3 region has 14 residues. Trimming pared 1 base from V and 0 bases from J, leaving 4 bases between. The CDR3 sequence is CASSPQGSNQPQHF. DNA for the CDR3: TGTGCCAGCTCACCACAGGGTAGCAATCAGCCCCAGCATTTT.

In its sample, this clone was seen once. The rearrangement joins TRBV11-2 to TRBJ1-6; the D is unclear. This CDR3 contains 13 residues. The V gene lost 0 bases and the J gene lost 10 bases, with 7 bases spanning the gap. Germline V CDR1 and CDR2: SGHAT, FQNNGV. CDR3 sequence: CASSLELRSPLHF. CDR3 in DNA: TGTGCCAGCAGCTTAGAACTCAGGTCACCCCTCCACTTT. Filled out from reference TRBV11-2 and TRBJ1-6, the complete variable domain reads EAGVAQSPRYKIIEKRQSVAFWCNPISGHATLYWYQQILGQGPKLLIQFQNNGVVDDSQLPKDRFSAERLKGVDSTLKIQPAKLEDSAVYLCASSLELRSPLHFGNGTRLTVT.

This clone was detected only a few times. The genes are TRBV10-2 and TRBJ2-5; D assignment may be TRBD1 or TRBD2 (6 bases each). Germline CDR1 reads WSHSY; CDR2 reads SAAADI. The V gene lost 2 bases and the J gene lost 2 bases, with 12 bases spanning the gap. This CDR3 has 15 residues. For the CDR3, the DNA is TGCGCCAGCAGTGAGAGGGGGACTCCTCAAGAGACCCAGTACTTC. Translated: CASSERGTPQETQYF.

As DNA, the CDR3 is TGTGCCAGCAGTGGGAGGACAGGCCGCTTGTATCAGCCCCAGCATTTT. As protein: CASSGRTGRLYQPQHF. The chain joins TRBV6-1 to TRBJ1-5; TRBD1 aligns across 7 bases. Trimming took 4 bases from V and 5 from J; bases not matched to a gene: 11. Germline loops: CDR1 MNHNS, CDR2 SASEGT. This CDR3 has 16 amino acids.

The chain carries TRBV28 and TRBJ1-1; no reliable D call. Germline CDR1 reads MDHEN; CDR2 reads SYDVKM. Trimming shortened V by 7 bases and J by 4 bases, and 10 bases separated the two germline ends. CDR3 length: 12 residues. The chain's CDR3 is CASKSGSTEAFF. CDR3 in DNA: TGTGCCAGCAAGTCCGGGAGCACTGAAGCTTTCTTT.

The chain has TRBV9 and TRBJ2-1; D perhaps matches TRBD2 (6 bases). From germline, CDR1 is SGDLS and CDR2 YYNGEE. The CDR3 totals 13 residues. Trimming pared 2 bases from V and 10 bases from J, leaving 13 bases between. CDR3 in amino acids: CASSVYTGVEQFF. DNA of the CDR3: TGTGCCAGCAGCGTTTATACGGGGGTAGAGCAGTTCTTC.

The rearrangement uses TRBV28 and TRBJ2-7, with 12 bases aligning to TRBD2. The ends lost 4 bases at V and 7 bases at J; junction bases unmatched: 8. Germline V gene sequence: CDR1 MDHEN, CDR2 SYDVKM. The CDR3 sequence is 15 residues long. CDR3 residues: CASSSTSGRGGEQYF. In DNA, the CDR3 is TGTGCCAGCAGTTCGACTAGCGGGAGAGGGGGAGAGCAGTACTTC.

The rearrangement links TRBV30 to TRBJ2-1, with TRBD2 matching 8 bases. This CDR3 has 13 amino acids. Germline CDR1 reads GTSNPN; CDR2 reads SVGIG (reference sequence). V gave up 5 bases and J gave up 6 bases; unmatched junction bases: 6. CDR3 sequence (DNA): TGTGCCTGGGATGCGGGAGGTGGCAATGAGCAGTTCTTC. It translates to CAWDAGGGNEQFF.

This clone was detected once. This chain links TRBV2 with TRBJ1-2, with 7 bases matching TRBD1. Germline CDR1 and CDR2: SNHLY and FYNNEI. V trimming: 5 bases; J trimming: 5 bases; junction bases outside the gene matches: 8. CDR3 length: 14 amino acids. The CDR3 region has the DNA TGTGCCAGCAGTCCGACAGGGTCGGGGTATGGCTACACCTTC. Residues: CASSPTGSGYGYTF.

The V call is TRBV14, the J call TRBJ2-1; 10 bases align to TRBD2. Per the germline V gene, CDR1 is SGHDN and CDR2 is FVKESK. This CDR3 has 18 amino acids. With V trimmed by 4 bases and J by 0 bases, 9 bases remained unmatched. CDR3: CASSPGLAGAYSYNEQFF. The CDR3 DNA reads as TGTGCCAGCAGCCCCGGGCTAGCGGGAGCTTACTCCTACAATGAGCAGTTCTTC.

The CDR3 region is CASSTGTSLWELFF. The DNA of the CDR3 is TGCGCCAGCAGCACCGGGACTAGTTTGTGGGAGCTGTTTTTT. The rearrangement links TRBV5-1 to TRBJ2-2; 8 bases are a match to TRBD2. Germline V gene lookup returns CDR1 SGHRS and CDR2 YFSETQ. Losses at the gene ends were 4 bases for V and 9 bases for J; bases not matched to a gene: 8. The CDR3 runs to 14 residues.

The genes are TRBV29-1 and TRBJ1-5; D is undetermined. This CDR3 is 10 amino acids long. Germline CDR1 reads SQVTM; CDR2 reads ANQGSEA. Trimming pared 0 bases from V and 7 bases from J, leaving 1 base between. The CDR3 is CSVEEQPQHF. CDR3 in DNA: TGCAGCGTTGAAGAACAGCCCCAGCATTTT.